The rows below give T cell receptor beta chains drawn from one sample of a study of shared clonotypes between healthy human individuals. Only in-frame clones appear in the TCRdb table, and some are missing; sequencing was by immunoSEQ multiplex PCR. The sample includes about 600,000 clones, approximately 97% of them seen just once. The sequencing input was naive CD4+ T cells sorted from blood. Every receptor here comes from a woman aged 25 to 39 in good health. The CDR3 runs from the conserved cysteine through the conserved F or W. The D gene is left open where the match is weak. Some rows mark clone size as missing; the rest say once, few, many or name a class of expanded clone.

D,size,J,V,DNA,CDR3
TRBD1,-,TRBJ2-7,TRBV27,TGTGCCAGCAGCGGCGGGTTAGGGGACAGGGGGCGTTTCAGGCAGTACTTC,CASSGGLGDRGRFRQYF
-,-,TRBJ2-1,TRBV18,TGTGCCAGCTCACCGGGAGTCGTCGATGAGCAGTTCTTC,CASSPGVVDEQFF
-,once,TRBJ2-1,TRBV6-5,TGTGCCAGCAGTTACGGGCTTCATGAGCAGTTCTTC,CASSYGLHEQFF
-,-,TRBJ2-5,TRBV9,TGTGCCAGCAGCGTCAATTGGGACTTCGGGGAGCAGTACTTC,CASSVNWDFGEQYF
-,-,TRBJ2-1,TRBV28,TGTGCCAGCAGTTTATTCCCAAGGACCTACGATGAGCAGTTCTTC,CASSLFPRTYDEQFF
TRBD1,-,TRBJ1-1,TRBV5-1,TGCGCCAGCAGCTTGGACGGACAGGGTACCTTGGGGACACTTGCTGAAGCTTTCTTT,CASSLDGQGTLGTLAEAFF
-,-,TRBJ2-3,TRBV19,TGTGCCAGTAGTAGTAGCGGAGGGGGTACTAGCACAGATACGCAGTATTTT,CASSSSGGGTSTDTQYF
TRBD1,-,TRBJ2-3,TRBV5-1,TGCGCCAGCAGGAGCCGTACGGGACAGGGGGTCGTAGATACGCAGTATTTT,CASRSRTGQGVVDTQYF
-,once,TRBJ2-6,TRBV19,TGTGCCACCTCCGGGTTGTCCGGGGCCAACGTCCTGACTTTC,CATSGLSGANVLTF
TRBD2,once,TRBJ2-1,TRBV27,TGTGCCAGCAGTTCCCCACTAGCGCGAAATGAGCAGTTCTTC,CASSSPLARNEQFF
-,once,TRBJ1-4,TRBV7-9,TGTGCCAGCAGCCCAGACAGGTGGGATGAAAAACTGTTTTTT,CASSPDRWDEKLFF
-,-,TRBJ1-4,TRBV5-1,TGCGCCAGCAGGGGGGGTGTGTCGCCTAATGAAAAACTGTTTTTT,CASRGGVSPNEKLFF
-,-,TRBJ2-7,TRBV5-5,TGTGCCAGCAGCTTTCGGGGTTTCGAGCAGTACTTC,CASSFRGFEQYF
-,-,TRBJ1-4,TRBV18,TGTGCCAGCTCGCGCTACCTGGATGAAAAACTGTTTTTT,CASSRYLDEKLFF
-,-,TRBJ2-1,TRBV9,TGTGCCAGCAGCGTAGTAACAGGAATGGGGAATGAGCAGTTCTTC,CASSVVTGMGNEQFF
-,once,TRBJ2-7,TRBV15,TGTGCCACCAGCAGAGGGGACAAGAGATACGAGCAGTACTTC,CATSRGDKRYEQYF
-,-,TRBJ2-3,TRBV6-4,TGTGCCAGCAGCAGGGGTGTGGACGGCGATACGCAGTATTTT,CASSRGVDGDTQYF
-,-,TRBJ2-7,TRBV5-1,TGCGCCAGCAGCTCAGGGGTTTGGGAGACCTACGAGCAGTACTTC,CASSSGVWETYEQYF
-,-,TRBJ1-5,TRBV28,TGTGCCAGCAGTTCCCGGTCTCAGCCCCAGCATTTT,CASSSRSQPQHF
TRBD2,-,TRBJ2-1,TRBV5-4,TGTGCCAGCAGCCCGAGTTCGGGGGAGGGATACAATGAGCAGTTCTTC,CASSPSSGEGYNEQFF
-,-,TRBJ2-1,TRBV19,TGTGCCAGTAGAAGTCCTAAGTACAATGAGCAGTTCTTC,CASRSPKYNEQFF
TRBD2,-,TRBJ2-1,TRBV5-1,TGCGCCAGCAGCTTGATGGGGCTAGCGGGAGGGGGCCGCTCCTACAATGAGCAGTTCTTC,CASSLMGLAGGGRSYNEQFF
TRBD2,once,TRBJ2-7,TRBV2,TGTGCCAGCAGTGTAGAGCGGGAGAACCACGAGCAGTACTTC,CASSVERENHEQYF
TRBD1,-,TRBJ1-5,TRBV28,TGTGCCAGCAGTAGCAACCCAGGACAGGGGTGGCAGCCCCAGCATTTT,CASSSNPGQGWQPQHF
TRBD2,-,TRBJ2-1,TRBV7-9,TGTGCCAGCAGCTTATTGCGGACTAGCGGGAGAGTCTTCTACAATGAGCAGTTCTTC,CASSLLRTSGRVFYNEQFF
-,-,TRBJ1-5,TRBV28,TGTGCCAGCAGCGGTACAGGGAAAGGCAATCAGCCCCAGCATTTT,CASSGTGKGNQPQHF
TRBD1,-,TRBJ2-7,TRBV18,TGTGCCAGCTCACTGCGACAGGGAAACTCCGAGCAGTACTTC,CASSLRQGNSEQYF
-,-,TRBJ2-7,TRBV7-8,TGTGCCAGCAGCTTAGCAGGGGGGGTCGCATCCGAGCAGTACTTC,CASSLAGGVASEQYF
-,-,TRBJ2-3,TRBV6-4,TGTGCCAGCAGTCCGGGACTTTACACAGATACGCAGTATTTT,CASSPGLYTDTQYF
-,-,TRBJ2-3,TRBV4-2,TGTGCCAGCAGCCGGAGGGATCGAGCGGTGAGCACAGATACGCAGTATTTT,CASSRRDRAVSTDTQYF
TRBD1,-,TRBJ2-7,TRBV6-1,TGTGCCCTGGATCGCGGGACAGGAGGCTCCTACGAGCAGTACTTC,CALDRGTGGSYEQYF
-,once,TRBJ2-5,TRBV11-3,TGTGCCAGCAGCGTCAGCACAGATGGTACCCAGTACTTC,CASSVSTDGTQYF
-,-,TRBJ2-1,TRBV5-4,TGTGCCAGCAGCTTGGGGGGGCGGAGCTCCTACAATGAGCAGTTCTTC,CASSLGGRSSYNEQFF
TRBD2,-,TRBJ2-7,TRBV6-1,TGTGCCAGCAGTGAAGCCCGGGACTACCCTCCCAAGCAGTACTTC,CASSEARDYPPKQYF
TRBD1,-,TRBJ2-7,TRBV5-1,TGCGCCAGCAGCCCAACTTTCACCTCGGGACAGTCCTACGAGCAGTACTTC,CASSPTFTSGQSYEQYF
-,-,TRBJ2-2,TRBV19,TGTGCCAGTAGCGGGATAGTTCGGACCGGGGAGCTGTTTTTT,CASSGIVRTGELFF
TRBD1,-,TRBJ1-1,TRBV28,TGTGCCAGCAGTACCAGACAGGGGGCGGCTGAAGCTTTCTTT,CASSTRQGAAEAFF
-,-,TRBJ2-3,TRBV6-6,TGTGCCAGCAGTTATTGGCAGGACACAGATACGCAGTATTTT,CASSYWQDTDTQYF
TRBD2,-,TRBJ2-7,TRBV6-1,TGTGCCAGCAGCACCCTAGCGGGAGGGTACGAGCAGTACTTC,CASSTLAGGYEQYF
-,-,TRBJ2-1,TRBV14,TGTGCCAGCAGCCCGGACATGGACAGATTCGCTTACAATGAGCAGTTCTTC,CASSPDMDRFAYNEQFF
TRBD2,-,TRBJ2-7,TRBV2,TGTGCCAGCAACACCGGGACTAGCGGCATCGAGCAGTACTTC,CASNTGTSGIEQYF
TRBD2,-,TRBJ2-5,TRBV15,TGTGCCACCAGCAGCCAGTTAGCGGGCCAAGAGACCCAGTACTTC,CATSSQLAGQETQYF
-,-,TRBJ2-7,TRBV2,TGTGCCAGCAGTGAGGTTGGCCTCTCGGGGTCCGAGCAGTACTTC,CASSEVGLSGSEQYF
-,-,TRBJ1-3,TRBV9,TGTGCCAGCAGCGTAGGTCCTGGAAACACCATATATTTT,CASSVGPGNTIYF
TRBD2,-,TRBJ2-7,TRBV5-1,TGCGCCAGCAGGCCACTAGCGGGAGGGTACTACGAGCAGTACTTC,CASRPLAGGYYEQYF
-,-,TRBJ2-5,TRBV28,TGTGCCAGCAGTTTCGCATCCCTTAGAGAGACCCAGTACTTC,CASSFASLRETQYF